The 18 T cell receptor beta chains below come from one sample, sequenced in a study of regulatory T cells in long-lasting Graves disease. Time point meaning: persistent/refractory GD, antithyroid drugs over 5 years with positive TRAb. Researchers made the TCR library from RNA that was extracted from PBMCs. Combining iRepertoire HTBI primers with Arm-PCR of CDR3 regions, the authors built TCR beta libraries. TCRdb re-derived calls from the multiplex PCR reads in MiXCR, one entry per CDR3 protein. The sample gives about 460,000 distinct CDR3 sequences, about 22% of which show up once; less than 15% is in the top ten. Sequences were derived from peripheral blood mononuclear cells (PBMCs), sampled when the disease was refractory, from a patient treated with antithyroid drugs. Receptors were obtained from a female donor with Graves disease.

This clonotype was recorded a few times. The chain has TRBV6-2 or TRBV6-3 and TRBJ1-1, with D possibly matching TRBD1 (6 bases). The germline V gene encodes CDR1 MNHEY and CDR2 SVGEGT. The V end was cut by 7 bases, the J end by 1 base, with 16 bases between. CDR3 length: 15 amino acids. The chain's CDR3 is CASTNPPGANTEAFF. The CDR3 bases are TGTGCCAGCACAAACCCCCCGGGGGCGAACACTGAAGCTTTCTTT.

This clonotype was seen a handful of times. This chain links TRBV20-1 with TRBJ2-7; the D call may be TRBD1 or TRBD2 (5 bases each). The CDR3 sequence is 14 residues long. V gave up 0 bases and J gave up 5 bases, with 14 bases separating them. The V gene's germline CDR1 is DFQATT and CDR2 SNEGSKA (reference sequence). CDR3 sequence: CSARDEGRENEQYF. The CDR3, as DNA: TGCAGTGCTAGAGATGAGGGCAGGGAGAACGAGCAGTACTTC.

Details on this clonotype: A much larger clone lies a single base off, so this may be a read error. V is TRBV20-1 and J is TRBJ1-1, with unresolved D. The germline gives CDR1 DFQATT, CDR2 SNEGSKA (reference sequence). Trimming removed 5 bases from V and 1 base from J, with 11 bases in between. The CDR3 extends over 13 amino acids. This CDR3 is CSASDGENTEAFF. CDR3 nucleotides: TGCAGTGCTTCCGACGGGGAGAACACTGAAGCTTTCTTT.

This clonotype was picked up many times. The genes are TRBV6-2 or TRBV6-3 and TRBJ1-2; no clear D. The V end was cut by 5 bases, the J end by 2 bases, with 12 bases between. The CDR3 length is 14 residues. Germline CDR1 and CDR2: MNHEY and SVGEGT. The CDR3 bases are TGTGCCAGCAGTCCCGCCACGGGGAACTATGGCTACACCTTC. Amino acids: CASSPATGNYGYTF.

This clonotype was recorded at least ten times. The chain recombines TRBV7-2 with TRBJ1-2; D gene ambiguous. CDR3 length: 19 amino acids. V shed 4 bases and J shed 5 bases, with 29 bases lying between them. Germline lookup yields CDR1 SGHTA and CDR2 FQGNSA. The CDR3 reads CASSSPIKGLGSRRYGYTF. CDR3 nucleotides: TGTGCCAGCAGCTCACCTATCAAGGGTCTGGGGTCGCGCAGATATGGCTACACCTTC.

In this sample, this clonotype turned up many times. The chain combines TRBV6-5 with TRBJ2-2; no clear D gene. Trimming removed 2 bases at V and 5 bases at J, with 6 bases between. Germline V lookup: CDR1 MNHEY, CDR2 SVGAGI. This CDR3 comprises 13 residues. The CDR3 reads CASSYLQTGELFF. Written as DNA, the CDR3 is TGTGCCAGCAGTTACCTCCAGACCGGGGAGCTGTTTTTT.

This clonotype was counted between two and nine times. The chain couples TRBV7-2 to TRBJ1-3; D is possibly TRBD1 (6 bases). CDR3 length: 16 amino acids. Trimming removed 5 bases from V and 0 bases from J, with 14 bases in between. The germline gives CDR1 SGHTA, CDR2 FQGNSA. DNA for the CDR3: TGTGCCAGCAGCCTGTGGGTGGACAGCTCTGGAAACACCATATATTTT. Amino acid sequence: CASSLWVDSSGNTIYF.

There are a few counts of this clonotype. The rearrangement links TRBV5-1 to TRBJ2-5; 7 positions agree with TRBD1. The J segment lost 4 bases and the V segment lost 6 bases, leaving 6 bases of the junction unmatched. The CDR3 has 13 residues. Germline-derived CDR1 and CDR2 are SGHRS and YFSETQ. CDR3 DNA: TGCGCCAGCAAAGGGTCAGGGGGAGAGACCCAGTACTTC. It codes for CASKGSGGETQYF.

This clonotype was found many times. This sequence joins TRBV6-1 and TRBJ2-7; D is unclear. Germline V gene data show CDR1 as MNHNS and CDR2 as SASEGT. This CDR3 comprises 13 residues. The V end was cut by 7 bases, the J end by 6 bases, with 16 bases between. CDR3 in DNA: TGTGCCAGCACCTCGACCGGGTTTAGCGAGCAGTACTTC. Translation gives CASTSTGFSEQYF.

The table lists this clonotype with many counts. This rearrangement joins TRBV12-3 or TRBV12-4 to TRBJ1-1; the match to TRBD1 covers 7 bases. The CDR3 contains 13 residues. V dropped 7 bases and J dropped 5; count of bases not matched to a gene: 7. CDR3 protein: CASIRGGRTEAFF. The CDR3 bases are TGTGCCAGCATCAGGGGGGGTCGGACTGAAGCTTTCTTT.

This clonotype was observed a handful of times. The chain uses TRBV14 and TRBJ1-2; D uncertain. The ends were cut back, 0 bases at V and 8 bases at J, with 13 bases in the middle. Germline V CDR1 and CDR2: SGHDN, FVKESK. The CDR3 sequence is 14 residues long. The CDR3 loop is CASSQDYEMEGYTF. The CDR3 region has the DNA TGTGCCAGCAGCCAAGATTACGAAATGGAGGGCTACACCTTC.

The chain links TRBV7-2 to TRBJ2-3; D possibly uses TRBD1 or TRBD2 (6 bases each). Trimming took off 2 bases at V and 3 bases at J, with 15 bases between the two ends. The length of the CDR3 is 16 residues. The V gene's germline CDR1 is SGHTA and CDR2 FQGNSA. CDR3 amino acids: CASSLITGTLTDTQYF. The CDR3 DNA reads TGTGCCAGCAGCTTAATAACAGGGACTTTGACAGATACGCAGTATTTT.

This clonotype was counted a few times. This chain joins TRBV7-2 and TRBJ2-7; TRBD2 might be the D (8 bases). This CDR3 region has 15 residues. Germline V CDR1 and CDR2: SGHTA, FQGNSA. V was clipped by 5 bases and J by 11 bases, with 25 bases between them. The CDR3 here is CASSPGTAGAAWKYF. In DNA form, the CDR3 reads TGTGCCAGCAGCCCCGGGACAGCGGGGGCCGCCTGGAAGTACTTC.

This chain uses TRBV28 with TRBJ2-1, with 9 nucleotides matching TRBD2. The CDR3 spans 14 residues. Germline-derived CDR1 and CDR2 are MDHEN and SYDVKM. The ends lost 10 bases at V and 2 bases at J; junction bases unmatched: 6. The CDR3 bases are TGTGCCACCCTTAGCGGGAGTACCTACAATGAGCAGTTCTTC. As protein: CATLSGSTYNEQFF.

A remark on this clonotype: At one of its ends the junction is not consistent with the germline gene, which may arise from a read error. V gene TRBV18 combines with J gene TRBJ1-6; D might be TRBD1 (5 bases). This CDR3 region has 15 residues. The V gene's germline CDR1 is KGHSH and CDR2 LQKENI. The CDR3 sequence: CASSLPPGGGSPPHF. DNA for the CDR3: TGTGCCAGCTCACTACCGCCGGGGGGGGGTTCACCCCCCCACTTT.

This clonotype was counted between two and nine times. The chain employs TRBV6-1 and TRBJ1-5; D not certain. Germline assignment: CDR1 MNHNS and CDR2 SASEGT. V was trimmed by 4 bases and J by 5 bases, leaving 9 bases between them. This CDR3 has 13 amino acids. DNA for the CDR3: TGTGCCAGCAGTGCCCTAGAGGATCAGCCCCAGCATTTT. Translating it yields CASSALEDQPQHF.

This clonotype has only a few counts. The chain's CDR3 is CASRTFDRNNQPQHF. The CDR3, as DNA: TGTGCCAGCAGGACTTTCGACAGGAACAATCAGCCCCAGCATTTT. The chain employs TRBV6-1 and TRBJ1-5, with D possibly matching TRBD1 (6 bases). V was pared by 6 bases and J by 3 bases, with 15 bases between. The CDR3 length is 15 residues. From germline, CDR1 is MNHNS and CDR2 SASEGT.

V usage is TRBV6-2 or TRBV6-3 and J usage is TRBJ1-5; D is uncertain. This CDR3 contains 18 residues. CDR1 and CDR2 (germline): MNHEY, SVGEGT. V gave up 9 bases and J gave up 7 bases, with 31 bases separating them. CDR3: CASTGRTSSPGLIQPQHF. The CDR3 DNA sequence: TGTGCCAGTACTGGGCGAACCTCATCTCCGGGGTTGATACAGCCCCAGCATTTT.